A single sample is the source of the 18 T cell receptor beta chains below, sequenced in a study of shared clonotypes between healthy human individuals. Some clones are missing from TCRdb's copy, which holds only in-frame ones; the method was immunoSEQ multiplex PCR. This table has roughly 2,300,000 clones, around 90% appearing once. The source material was naive CD4+ T cells from PBMCs. The subset here: CD45RA+ positively selected. The receptors shown here come from a man aged 18 to 35 in good health. Some clones in this sample may be carry-over from other donors' samples.

This chain connects TRBV7-2 to TRBJ1-2; D is undetermined. CDR3 length: 12 residues. The germline gives CDR1 SGHTA, CDR2 FQGNSA. The V end lost 2 bases, the J end lost 8 bases, and 9 bases lay between the germline ends. The CDR3 bases are TGTGCCAGCAGCTTAACTGGGATAGGCTACACCTTC. This encodes CASSLTGIGYTF.

The chain joins TRBV30 to TRBJ2-2; D gene ambiguous. In germline, CDR1 is GTSNPN, CDR2 SVGIG (reference sequence). The V end lost 4 bases, the J end lost 7 bases, and 16 bases lay between the germline ends. This CDR3 spans 14 amino acids. The CDR3 loop is CAWMIGFTNGELFF. The CDR3 DNA is TGTGCCTGGATGATCGGGTTCACGAACGGGGAGCTGTTTTTT.

The chain carries TRBV6-6 and TRBJ2-1; 8 positions agree with TRBD2. Trimming took 9 bases from V and 6 from J; bases not matched to a gene: 10. Germline V gene lookup returns CDR1 MNHNY and CDR2 SVGAGI (reference sequence). The CDR3 runs to 14 residues. The CDR3 is CASSPGGGINEQFF. CDR3 DNA: TGTGCCAGTTCTCCCGGGGGGGGGATCAATGAGCAGTTCTTC.

The chain joins TRBV4-1 to TRBJ2-5, with D possibly matching TRBD1 (5 bases). The germline V gene encodes CDR1 MGHRA and CDR2 YSYEKL. V lost 0 bases and J lost 3, with 14 bases in between. This CDR3 is built from 16 residues. CDR3 sequence: CASSQDFVLTEETQYF. The CDR3 nucleotides read TGCGCCAGCAGCCAAGATTTCGTTTTGACAGAAGAGACCCAGTACTTC.

The gene calls are TRBV6-7 and TRBJ1-5; no definite D call. TRBV6-7 falls under the ORF class, with uncertain function. This CDR3 has 15 residues. V lost 1 base to trimming and J lost 6 bases, with 13 bases between them. DNA for the CDR3: TGTGCCAGCAGTTACTTCGGACCGCGGGGTCAGCCCCAGCATTTT. Its translation is CASSYFGPRGQPQHF.

The chain recombines TRBV6-5 with TRBJ2-5; 10 bases are a match to TRBD2. CDR3 length equals 14 residues. The germline gives CDR1 MNHEY, CDR2 SVGAGI. Germline trimming cut 6 bases from V and 5 bases from J; bases unmatched to any gene: 6. The CDR3 region has the DNA TGTGCCAGCAGCCCGGGACTAGCGAGCGAGACCCAGTACTTC. It codes for CASSPGLASETQYF.

V and J are TRBV6-5 and TRBJ1-5, with a possible D match to TRBD1 (5 bases). The CDR3 is 14 amino acids. CDR1 and CDR2 from the germline V gene are MNHEY and SVGAGI. V lost 2 bases and J lost 5, with 10 bases in between. The DNA of the CDR3 is TGTGCCAGCAGTTACCGCAGGGATGATCAGCCCCAGCATTTT. It encodes CASSYRRDDQPQHF.

This clone is a singleton in its sample. The rearrangement uses TRBV6-1 and TRBJ2-7; no clear D. The CDR3 covers 14 residues. The germline V gene encodes CDR1 MNHNS and CDR2 SASEGT. V was trimmed by 1 base and J by 5 bases, leaving 12 bases between them. The CDR3 loop reads CASSEVALWDEQYF. The CDR3 region has the DNA TGTGCCAGCAGTGAAGTGGCACTATGGGACGAGCAGTACTTC.

The V gene is TRBV21-1, the J gene TRBJ2-7; TRBD2 was called by the table and not checked on the DNA. TRBV21-1 is deemed a pseudogene. The CDR3 contains 13 residues. In nucleotides, the CDR3 is TGTGCCCCCCGGAGGGCCTGGGGCGACGAGCAGTACTTC. This gives the protein CAPRRAWGDEQYF.

The gene calls are TRBV7-9 and TRBJ2-1; TRBD2 is a possible D gene (6 bases). From germline, CDR1 is SEHNR and CDR2 FQNEAQ (reference sequence). Trimming removed 6 bases from V and 6 bases from J, with 18 bases in between. This CDR3 comprises 15 residues. CDR3 amino acids: CASSPLMGGGNEQFF. For the CDR3, the DNA is TGTGCCAGCAGTCCCTTGATGGGGGGAGGCAATGAGCAGTTCTTC. The full variable domain, in which reference TRBV7-9 and TRBJ2-1 provide the parts outside the CDR3, is DTGVSQNPRHKITKRGQNVTFRCDPISEHNRLYWYRQTLGQGPEFLTYFQNEAQLEKSRLLSDRFSAERPKGSFSTLEIQRTEQGDSAMYLCASSPLMGGGNEQFFGPGTRLTVL.

CDR3 nucleotide sequence: TGCGCCAGCAGCCATTGGGGGTCAGGGTCCTACGAGCAGTACTTC. Its protein is CASSHWGSGSYEQYF. The chain couples TRBV4-1 to TRBJ2-7, with D perhaps given as TRBD1 or TRBD2 (5 bases each). The germline V gene has CDR1 MGHRA and CDR2 YSYEKL. V shed 3 bases and J shed 1 base, with 13 bases lying between them. The CDR3 extends over 15 amino acids.

The genes are TRBV28 and TRBJ2-1, with D perhaps matching TRBD2 (5 bases). This CDR3 comprises 11 residues. Germline CDR1 and CDR2: MDHEN and SYDVKM. V lost 5 bases and J lost 12, with 11 bases in between. The CDR3 bases are TGTGCCAGCAGTCCCGGGGTATTGCAGTTCTTC. Protein sequence: CASSPGVLQFF.

The V gene is TRBV6-1, the J gene TRBJ2-2; D gene unclear. CDR1 and CDR2 (germline): MNHNS, SASEGT. CDR3 size: 13 residues. Trimming stripped 5 bases from V and 5 bases from J, with 9 bases between. The CDR3 is CASSSQRTGELFF. CDR3 coding DNA: TGTGCCAGCAGTTCCCAAAGAACCGGGGAGCTGTTTTTT.

A word on this clone: Other DNA sequences of this sample code for an identical CDR3. The genes are TRBV5-1 and TRBJ2-7; D ambiguous. The CDR3 is made up of 14 amino acids. Per germline, CDR1 SGHRS and CDR2 YFSETQ. The V gene lost 0 bases and the J gene lost 1 base, with 8 bases spanning the gap. CDR3 region: CASSLGVTSYEQYF. CDR3 bases: TGCGCCAGCAGCTTGGGTGTGACATCCTACGAGCAGTACTTC. Combining the CDR3 with reference TRBV5-1 and TRBJ2-7 gives the whole variable domain KAGVTQTPRYLIKTRGQQVTLSCSPISGHRSVSWYQQTPGQGLQFLFEYFSETQRNKGNFPGRFSGRQFSNSRSEMNVSTLELGDSALYLCASSLGVTSYEQYFGPGTRLTVT.

This chain uses TRBV5-1 with TRBJ1-5; unclear D gene. Germline lookup yields CDR1 SGHRS and CDR2 YFSETQ. The CDR3 contains 15 residues. Trimming took off 0 bases at V and 4 bases at J, with 11 bases between the two ends. The CDR3 DNA reads TGCGCCAGCAGCTTGGGTGACAAGCCTAATCAGCCCCAGCATTTT. As protein: CASSLGDKPNQPQHF.

The chain combines TRBV7-3 with TRBJ1-1; 10 nucleotides match TRBD1. Germline V gene sequence: CDR1 SGHTA, CDR2 FQGTGA. The V and J ends lost 5 bases and 1 base, in that order; junction bases with no gene match: 10. This CDR3 is built from 17 residues. Here the CDR3 DNA reads TGTGCCAGCAGCCCCCATCCCGACAGGGGGCAGAACACTGAAGCTTTCTTT. Its translation is CASSPHPDRGQNTEAFF.

The gene calls are TRBV4-3 and TRBJ2-5, with 12 positions matching TRBD2. The CDR3 runs to 17 residues. V trimming: 2 bases; J trimming: 5 bases; junction bases outside the gene matches: 9. CDR1 and CDR2 from the germline V gene are LGHNA and YSLEER. CDR3 loop: CASSQTGLAGILETQYF. The CDR3 nucleotides read TGCGCCAGCAGCCAAACAGGACTAGCGGGAATTTTGGAGACCCAGTACTTC.

This clone was recorded once. The chain links TRBV28 to TRBJ2-1; the match to TRBD1 covers 7 bases. V was pared by 5 bases and J by 4 bases, with 5 bases of the junction left unmatched. Germline values: CDR1 MDHEN, CDR2 SYDVKM. The length of the CDR3 is 14 residues. The CDR3 here is CASSPGQMYNEQFF. In nucleotides, the CDR3 is TGTGCCAGCAGTCCGGGACAGATGTACAATGAGCAGTTCTTC. The full variable domain, rest sourced from reference TRBV28 and TRBJ2-1, is DVKVTQSSRYLVKRTGEKVFLECVQDMDHENMFWYRQDPGLGLRLIYFSYDVKMKEKGDIPEGYSVSREKKERFSLILESASTNQTSMYLCASSPGQMYNEQFFGPGTRLTVL.